One sample yielded the 32 T cell receptor beta chains listed below, sequenced in a study of Ad26.COV2.S vaccination and SARS-CoV-2 variants. Profiled with immunoSEQ multiplex PCR; TCRdb holds only in-frame clones, not every one. The sample has about half a million clones, 70% to 90% seen once. Sample treatment: about 20 received Ad26.COV2.S at low or high dose, single or two shots; several received placebo; per-sample allocation not given. Specimens were obtained on day 63 following the first vaccine or placebo injection. The source was peripheral blood, collected in a trial of Ad26.COV2.S vaccine versus placebo. The receptors originated from a person between 18 and 60 years old who received the Ad26.COV2.S COVID-19 vaccine or a placebo.

This chain joins TRBV19 and TRBJ2-1; 9 bases agree with TRBD1. J lost 12 bases, V lost 5 bases, and 14 bases had no gene match. The CDR3 loop spans 15 amino acids. Germline CDR1 and CDR2: LNHDA and SQIVND (reference sequence). CDR3 in DNA: TGTGCCAGTAGTGTACCGGGACAGGGTAGAGGGGGGCAGTTCTTC. Protein: CASSVPGQGRGGQFF.

This chain links TRBV9 with TRBJ2-2, with unresolved D. This CDR3 contains 13 residues. V was cut by 4 bases and J by 0 bases, with 4 bases left in between. From germline, CDR1 is SGDLS and CDR2 YYNGEE. CDR3 region: CASSPPNTGELFF. The CDR3 DNA is TGTGCCAGCAGCCCTCCGAACACCGGGGAGCTGTTTTTT.

J is TRBJ2-1 and V is TRBV7-2; 9 nucleotides align to TRBD2. Germline V gene lookup returns CDR1 SGHTA and CDR2 FQGNSA. The CDR3 loop spans 15 amino acids. The trim removed 8 bases at V and 8 bases at J, leaving 13 bases unmatched. The CDR3 region is CASLDVGLARDEQFF. The DNA for the CDR3 is TGTGCCAGCCTCGACGTTGGACTAGCGAGGGATGAGCAGTTCTTC. The entire variable domain, with the rest obtained from reference TRBV7-2 and TRBJ2-1, is as follows: GAGVSQSPSNKVTEKGKDVELRCDPISGHTALYWYRQSLGQGLEFLIYFQGNSAPDKSGLPSDRFSAERTGGSVSTLTIQRTQQEDSAVYLCASLDVGLARDEQFFGPGTRLTVL.

This clone was observed once. CDR3: CASSYGGMVTDTQYF. CDR3 in DNA: TGTGCCAGCAGTTACGGTGGGATGGTGACAGATACGCAGTATTTT. The V and J genes are TRBV6-5 and TRBJ2-3; D call uncertain. CDR3 size: 15 residues. V was trimmed by 2 bases and J by 3 bases, leaving 12 bases between them. CDR1 is MNHEY and CDR2 is SVGAGI in the germline V gene.

This rearrangement joins TRBV24-1 to TRBJ2-1, with D unclear. Trimming pared 6 bases from V and 8 bases from J, leaving 13 bases between. The germline CDR1 and CDR2 sequences are KGHDR and SFDVKD. CDR3 length: 13 amino acids. The CDR3 is CATSHSRADEQFF. Written as DNA, the CDR3 is TGTGCCACCAGTCACAGTCGGGCTGATGAGCAGTTCTTC.

The J gene is TRBJ2-7, the V gene TRBV5-4, with D maybe TRBD2 (6 bases). The germline V gene has CDR1 SGHNT and CDR2 YYREEE (reference sequence). Trimming took 4 bases from V and 4 from J, leaving 12 bases between them. The CDR3 is 13 amino acids. The CDR3, as DNA: TGTGCCAGCAGCGTGACTAGTGGGTACGAGCAGTACTTC. It specifies CASSVTSGYEQYF.

The J gene is TRBJ2-7, the V gene TRBV19, with a tentative D call TRBD1 (6 bases). V lost 5 bases, J lost 3 bases, and 17 bases lay in between. The CDR3 is 15 residues long. Germline loops: CDR1 LNHDA, CDR2 SQIVND (reference sequence). CDR3 residues: CASSPSRGESYEQYF. CDR3 sequence (DNA): TGTGCCAGTAGTCCCTCCAGGGGAGAGAGCTACGAGCAGTACTTC. The full variable domain, its missing parts supplied by reference TRBV19 and TRBJ2-7, is DGGITQSPKYLFRKEGQNVTLSCEQNLNHDAMYWYRQDPGQGLRLIYYSQIVNDFQKGDIAEGYSVSREKKESFPLTVTSAQKNPTAFYLCASSPSRGESYEQYFGPGTRLTVT.

This rearrangement joins TRBV6-5 to TRBJ2-1, with TRBD2 matching over 7 bases. The J segment lost 9 bases and the V segment lost 6 bases, leaving 8 bases of the junction unmatched. From germline, CDR1 is MNHEY and CDR2 SVGAGI. This CDR3 comprises 13 residues. As DNA, the CDR3 is TGTGCCAGCAGCCTATCCTCGGGGGGTGAGCAGTTCTTC. Residues: CASSLSSGGEQFF.

The V call is TRBV28, the J call TRBJ2-3, with TRBD2 identical over 13 bases. Germline CDR1 and CDR2: MDHEN and SYDVKM. The length of the CDR3 is 17 residues. V shed 2 bases and J 2 bases; nucleotides not matched to a gene: 4. The CDR3 DNA reads TGTGCCAGCAGTTTACCGACTAGCGGGAGGTCCACAGATACGCAGTATTTT. Protein sequence: CASSLPTSGRSTDTQYF. Full variable domain (missing parts from reference TRBV28 and TRBJ2-3): DVKVTQSSRYLVKRTGEKVFLECVQDMDHENMFWYRQDPGLGLRLIYFSYDVKMKEKGDIPEGYSVSREKKERFSLILESASTNQTSMYLCASSLPTSGRSTDTQYFGPGTRLTVL.

The rearrangement links TRBV19 to TRBJ2-7; TRBD1 agrees at 7 bases. Germline assignment: CDR1 LNHDA and CDR2 SQIVND (reference sequence). The V gene end was trimmed by 3 bases and the J gene end by 2 bases; junction bases not matched to a gene: 4. The CDR3 is 14 amino acids. The CDR3 reads CASSMTGLTYEQYF. In nucleotides, the CDR3 is TGTGCCAGTAGTATGACAGGGTTGACCTACGAGCAGTACTTC.

The V gene is TRBV9, the J gene TRBJ2-1, with TRBD2 matching 8 bases. With 4 bases clipped from V and 3 bases from J, the junction kept 0 bases outside the gene matches. In germline, CDR1 is SGDLS, CDR2 YYNGEE. This CDR3 is 13 amino acids long. CDR3 amino acids: CASSSGSYNEQFF. CDR3 in DNA: TGTGCCAGCAGCAGCGGGAGCTACAATGAGCAGTTCTTC.

This clone appeared a few times. This chain joins TRBV15 and TRBJ2-7; TRBD2 matches at 10 bases. The CDR3 runs 14 residues. Germline V gene sequence: CDR1 LNHNV, CDR2 YYDKDF (reference sequence). The V segment lost 9 bases and the J segment 6 bases; nucleotides outside the gene matches: 11. The DNA for the CDR3 is TGTGCCACAACCCGCCCTAGCGGGAGTACCGAGCAGTACTTC. This sequence encodes CATTRPSGSTEQYF.

The chain employs TRBV11-1 and TRBJ2-1; D is ambiguous. The CDR3 length is 14 residues. V was cut by 2 bases and J by 6 bases, with 11 bases left in between. Germline V CDR1 and CDR2: SGHAT, FQDESV (reference sequence). The CDR3 sequence is CASSLLGLGNEQFF. The DNA for the CDR3 is TGTGCCAGCAGCTTACTCGGGCTGGGCAATGAGCAGTTCTTC.

The genes are TRBV9 and TRBJ2-2; D possibly corresponds to TRBD2 (7 bases). CDR3 size: 17 residues. Germline V gives CDR1 SGDLS, CDR2 YYNGEE. V was pared by 0 bases and J by 0 bases, with 12 bases between. DNA for the CDR3: TGTGCCAGCAGCGTAGTCCCCGGGGGGCCGAACACCGGGGAGCTGTTTTTT. Translated, it gives CASSVVPGGPNTGELFF.

The rearrangement links TRBV6-6 to TRBJ1-2; TRBD1 agrees at 9 bases. The CDR3 loop spans 16 amino acids. The V segment lost 6 bases and the J segment 0 bases; nucleotides outside the gene matches: 8. Germline values: CDR1 MNHNY, CDR2 SVGAGI (reference sequence). CDR3 loop: CASSRRDRASNYGYTF. CDR3 nucleotides: TGTGCCAGCAGCCGCCGGGACAGGGCCTCTAACTATGGCTACACCTTC.

The chain employs TRBV4-2 and TRBJ1-3; a possible D gene is TRBD1 (6 bases). The CDR3 contains 19 residues. In germline, CDR1 is LGHNA, CDR2 YNFKEQ. Deletions cut 1 base from V and 4 bases from J, with 23 bases between. CDR3 bases: TGTGCCAGCAGCCAAGTGGGAAGGGGGTTACCTCACATGGGAAACACCATATATTTT. The encoded protein is CASSQVGRGLPHMGNTIYF.

The chain couples TRBV10-3 to TRBJ2-5, with TRBD1 matching 8 bases. CDR3 length equals 15 residues. Trimming took 6 bases from V and 4 from J; bases not matched to a gene: 10. CDR1 and CDR2 (germline): ENHRY, SYGVKD. CDR3 region: CAISKPDRGLETQYF. In DNA, the CDR3 is TGTGCCATCAGCAAGCCCGACAGGGGATTAGAGACCCAGTACTTC.

CDR3 residues: CASTDTSGVYNEQFF. DNA of the CDR3: TGCGCCAGCACCGATACTAGCGGGGTATACAATGAGCAGTTCTTC. The rearrangement links TRBV10-1 to TRBJ2-1, with 10 bases matching TRBD2. CDR3 length equals 15 residues. The V and J ends lost 7 bases and 4 bases, in that order; junction bases with no gene match: 7. Germline CDR1 and CDR2: WNHNN and SYGVQD (reference sequence).

This clone was counted a single time. The chain links TRBV19 to TRBJ2-3, with D maybe TRBD2 (6 bases). The CDR3 has 14 amino acids. The germline V and J ends were trimmed by 7 bases and 3 bases, with 14 bases remaining between them. Germline V gene data show CDR1 as LNHDA and CDR2 as SQIVND (reference sequence). DNA of the CDR3: TGTGCCAGTAAAAGGGACTTAAATACAGATACGCAGTATTTT. Translation: CASKRDLNTDTQYF.

This clone was observed at least ten times. The chain joins TRBV6-1 to TRBJ2-3; 7 nucleotides align to TRBD1. Germline V lookup: CDR1 MNHNS, CDR2 SASEGT. This CDR3 has 15 residues. The trim removed 3 bases at V and 4 bases at J, leaving 7 bases unmatched. CDR3 DNA: TGTGCCAGCAGTGAGAGACAGGGCGGAGCAGATACGCAGTATTTT. Amino acid sequence: CASSERQGGADTQYF.

This clone was seen once. V is TRBV18 and J is TRBJ1-2, with D possibly TRBD1 on 6 matching bases. CDR3 size: 14 residues. The germline CDR1 and CDR2 sequences are KGHSH and LQKENI. Trimming cost V 3 bases and J 4 bases, with 12 bases left between them. The CDR3 nucleotides are TGTGCCAGCTCACCTAAGGGGGGCCTCTATGGCTACACCTTC. Translating gives CASSPKGGLYGYTF.

This clone showed up just once. This rearrangement joins TRBV7-9 to TRBJ1-1; 7 nucleotides match TRBD1. J gave up 1 base and V 6 bases, and 5 bases lay outside the gene matches. Germline V lookup: CDR1 SEHNR, CDR2 FQNEAQ (reference sequence). There are 14 residues in the CDR3. CDR3 protein: CASRRTGENTEAFF. In nucleotides, the CDR3 is TGTGCCAGCAGGAGGACAGGCGAGAACACTGAAGCTTTCTTT.

This clone appeared a few times. The chain couples TRBV6-6 to TRBJ1-5, with D maybe TRBD1 (5 bases). V was trimmed by 2 bases and J by 1 base, leaving 9 bases between them. The CDR3 loop spans 15 amino acids. Germline CDR1 MNHNY, CDR2 SVGAGI (reference sequence). The CDR3 DNA follows: TGTGCCAGCAGTTACCGGGACGGAAGCAATCAGCCCCAGCATTTT. Translation gives CASSYRDGSNQPQHF.

The chain joins TRBV28 to TRBJ1-4, with a possible D match to TRBD1 (6 bases). The CDR3 contains 15 residues. The germline V and J ends were trimmed by 6 bases and 8 bases, with 19 bases remaining between them. Germline CDR1 reads MDHEN; CDR2 reads SYDVKM. CDR3 nucleotides: TGTGCCAGCAGGTCCCCGGGAGGGGGATGGGAAAAACTGTTTTTT. It is translated as CASRSPGGGWEKLFF.

This sequence joins TRBV21-1 and TRBJ2-1; the D segment call TRBD1 is taken from the table without a DNA check. TRBV21-1 is deemed a pseudogene. The CDR3 loop spans 16 amino acids. The CDR3 nucleotides are TGTGCCAGCAGCAAAAGGAGTGGGACAGGGCCCAATGAGCAGTTCTTC. Translated, it gives CASSKRSGTGPNEQFF.

In regard to this clone: Other DNA sequences of this sample code for an identical CDR3. V usage is TRBV15 and J usage is TRBJ1-1; 8 positions match TRBD1. CDR1 and CDR2 (germline): LNHNV, YYDKDF (reference sequence). The J segment lost 0 bases and the V segment lost 8 bases, leaving 2 bases of the junction unmatched. The CDR3 extends over 13 amino acids. Written as DNA, the CDR3 is TGTGCCACCCGGGACAGGCTGAACACTGAAGCTTTCTTT. Translated: CATRDRLNTEAFF.

The chain carries TRBV28 and TRBJ1-1; 9 positions agree with TRBD1. The CDR3 is 14 residues long. Germline assignment: CDR1 MDHEN and CDR2 SYDVKM. V gave up 6 bases and J gave up 5 bases; unmatched junction bases: 7. The CDR3 region is CASSHPGQGTEAFF. The CDR3 DNA reads TGTGCCAGCAGCCACCCGGGACAGGGAACTGAAGCTTTCTTT.

This clone was counted between two and nine times. The V call is TRBV3-1 (or the pseudogene TRBV3-2), the J call TRBJ1-2; D is unresolved. Germline CDR1 reads LGHDT; CDR2 reads YNNKEL (reference sequence). V was clipped by 0 bases and J by 1 base, with 6 bases between them. This CDR3 has 14 amino acids. The DNA for the CDR3 is TGTGCCAGCAGCCAAGAGGTCAATAACTATGGCTACACCTTC. Its protein product is CASSQEVNNYGYTF.

This clone was picked up a small number of times. This chain uses TRBV4-2 with TRBJ2-7; D tentatively fits TRBD1 or TRBD2 (5 bases each). CDR3 length: 13 residues. Germline CDR1 reads LGHNA; CDR2 reads YNFKEQ. Trimming removed 4 bases from V and 7 bases from J, with 14 bases in between. CDR3 amino acids: CASSPYGAREQYF. CDR3 sequence (DNA): TGTGCCAGCAGCCCCTACGGGGCTCGGGAGCAGTACTTC.

This rearrangement joins TRBV27 to TRBJ2-7; 10 bases are a match to TRBD2. The J segment lost 7 bases and the V segment lost 2 bases, leaving 5 bases of the junction unmatched. Germline values: CDR1 MNHEY, CDR2 SMNVEV (reference sequence). This CDR3 contains 14 residues. As DNA, the CDR3 is TGTGCCAGCAGTTTACTAGCGGGAGTTGAGGAGCAGTACTTC. This translates into CASSLLAGVEEQYF.

V usage is TRBV4-1 and J usage is TRBJ2-7; 10 positions agree with TRBD1. J lost 5 bases, V lost 6 bases, and 10 bases had no gene match. Per germline, CDR1 MGHRA and CDR2 YSYEKL. The CDR3 covers 15 residues. CDR3 protein: CASRAPGQGFHEQYF. CDR3 DNA: TGCGCCAGCAGAGCTCCGGGACAGGGGTTCCACGAGCAGTACTTC.

The gene calls are TRBV5-1 and TRBJ2-7, with 7 bases that match TRBD1. Germline V gene lookup returns CDR1 SGHRS and CDR2 YFSETQ. CDR3 size: 14 residues. Trimming at V came to 6 bases and at J to 0 bases, leaving 6 bases not matched to a gene. The CDR3 is CASKDRVSSYEQYF. In DNA, the CDR3 is TGCGCCAGCAAAGACAGGGTTAGCTCCTACGAGCAGTACTTC.